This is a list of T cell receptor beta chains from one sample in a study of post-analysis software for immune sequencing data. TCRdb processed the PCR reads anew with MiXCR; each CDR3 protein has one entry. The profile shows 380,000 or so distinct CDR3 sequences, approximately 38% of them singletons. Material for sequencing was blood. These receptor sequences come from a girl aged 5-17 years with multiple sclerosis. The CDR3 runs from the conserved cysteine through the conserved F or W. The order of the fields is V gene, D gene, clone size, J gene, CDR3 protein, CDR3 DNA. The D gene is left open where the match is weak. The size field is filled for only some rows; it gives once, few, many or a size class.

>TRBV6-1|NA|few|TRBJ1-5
CASSDPGQLLNQPQHF
TGTGCCAGCAGTGACCCTGGACAGTTACTCAATCAGCCCCAGCATTTT
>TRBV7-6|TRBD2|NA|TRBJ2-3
CASSPLAGVTDTQYF
TGTGCCAGCAGCCCACTAGCGGGGGTCACAGATACGCAGTATTTT
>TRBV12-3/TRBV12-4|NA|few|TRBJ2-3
CASSPWEPQMPSDTQYF
TGTGCCAGCAGTCCGTGGGAGCCCCAGATGCCTTCAGATACGCAGTATTTT
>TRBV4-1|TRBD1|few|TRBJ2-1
CASSQDRNRGYEQFF
TGCGCCAGCAGCCAAGATAGAAACAGGGGCTATGAGCAGTTCTTC
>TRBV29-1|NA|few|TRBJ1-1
CSVEVFSLDKNTEAFF
TGCAGCGTTGAAGTATTTAGTCTGGATAAGAACACTGAAGCTTTCTTT
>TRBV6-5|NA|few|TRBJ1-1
CASSFGVFTEAFF
TGTGCCAGCAGTTTTGGGGTTTTCACTGAAGCTTTCTTT
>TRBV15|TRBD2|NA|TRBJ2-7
CATSRARGLAGEWEQYF
TGTGCCACCAGCAGGGCCCGGGGACTAGCGGGAGAATGGGAGCAGTACTTC
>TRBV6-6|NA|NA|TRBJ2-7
CASSYGGSYEHYF
TGTGCCAGCAGTTACGGGGGCTCCTACGAGCATTACTTC
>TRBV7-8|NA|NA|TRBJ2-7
CASSLAKSGQVLSYEQYF
TGTGCCAGCAGCTTAGCCAAATCCGGCCAGGTACTATCCTACGAGCAGTACTTC
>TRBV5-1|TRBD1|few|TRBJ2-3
CASSLQQGWTDTQYF
TGCGCCAGCAGCTTGCAACAGGGGTGGACAGATACGCAGTATTTT
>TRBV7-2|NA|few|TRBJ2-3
CASSTSGATDTQYF
TGTGCCAGCAGCACGTCGGGGGCGACAGATACGCAGTATTTT
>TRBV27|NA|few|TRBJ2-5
CATERGGRAQETQYF
TGTGCCACCGAACGGGGCGGTCGCGCACAAGAGACCCAGTACTTC
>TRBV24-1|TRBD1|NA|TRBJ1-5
CATSDKQGGNQPQHF
TGTGCCACCAGTGATAAACAGGGGGGAAATCAGCCCCAGCATTTT
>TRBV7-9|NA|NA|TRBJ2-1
CTSRARSRNEQFF
TGTACCAGCAGGGCCCGAAGCCGGAATGAGCAGTTCTTC
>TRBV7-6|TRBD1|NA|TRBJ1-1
CASSPRQGSVSAEAFF
TGTGCCAGCAGCCCACGACAGGGATCGGTTTCGGCTGAAGCTTTCTTT
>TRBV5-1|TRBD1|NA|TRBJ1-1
CASSLVGQENTEAFF
TGCGCCAGCAGCTTGGTCGGACAGGAGAACACTGAAGCTTTCTTT
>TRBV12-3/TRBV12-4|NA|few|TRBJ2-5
CASRRDTNQETQYF
TGTGCCAGCAGGCGGGACACCAACCAAGAGACCCAGTACTTC
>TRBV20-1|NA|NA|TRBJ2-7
CSAREPDRGSYYEQYF
TGCAGTGCTAGAGAGCCGGATCGGGGCAGTTACTACGAGCAGTACTTC
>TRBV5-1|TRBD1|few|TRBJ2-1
CASSLGETGLVRNEQFF
TGCGCCAGCAGCTTGGGCGAGACAGGGTTGGTTAGGAATGAGCAGTTCTTC
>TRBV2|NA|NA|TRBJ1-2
CASNAGAEGYTF
TGTGCCAGCAATGCGGGGGCGGAAGGCTACACCTTC
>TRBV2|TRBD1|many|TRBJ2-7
CASTANPGGSSYEQYF
TGTGCCAGCACAGCCAACCCAGGGGGATCCTCCTACGAGCAGTACTTC
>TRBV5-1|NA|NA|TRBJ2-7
CASSARGPSYEQYF
TGCGCCAGCAGCGCACGAGGGCCCTCCTACGAGCAGTACTTC
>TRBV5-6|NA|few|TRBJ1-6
CASSSGRGIHSPLHF
TGTGCCAGCAGCTCGGGGAGGGGAATACATTCACCCCTCCACTTT
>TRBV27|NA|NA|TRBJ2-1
CASSVTGNNEQFF
TGTGCCAGCAGTGTAACAGGGAACAATGAGCAGTTCTTC
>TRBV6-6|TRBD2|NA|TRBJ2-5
CASGTSGGAYQETQYF
TGTGCCAGCGGGACTAGCGGGGGGGCTTACCAAGAGACCCAGTACTTC
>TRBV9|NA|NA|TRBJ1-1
CASSVVSAGGTEAFF
TGTGCCAGCAGCGTAGTTAGTGCCGGTGGAACTGAAGCTTTCTTT
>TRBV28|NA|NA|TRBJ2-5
CASSPRQETQYF
TGTGCCAGCAGTCCGAGGCAAGAGACCCAGTACTTC
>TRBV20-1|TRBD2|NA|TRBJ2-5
CSASSPGTSGGAGQEAQYF
TGCAGTGCTAGCTCACCGGGGACTAGCGGGGGGGCCGGTCAAGAGGCCCAGTACTTC
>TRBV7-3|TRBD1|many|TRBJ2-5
CASSLTVGTGRETQYF
TGTGCCAGCAGCTTAACCGTGGGGACAGGCAGGGAGACCCAGTACTTC
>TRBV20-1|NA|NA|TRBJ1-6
CSARDAGRVNSPLHF
TGCAGTGCTAGAGATGCGGGCAGAGTTAATTCACCCCTCCACTTT
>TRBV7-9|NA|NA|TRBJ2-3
CASSLAGIPVSTDTQYF
TGTGCCAGCAGCTTAGCAGGGATCCCCGTGAGCACAGATACGCAGTATTTT
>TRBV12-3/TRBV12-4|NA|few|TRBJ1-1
CASRGPSVGNTEAFF
TGTGCCAGCAGGGGTCCGTCAGTGGGTAACACTGAAGCTTTCTTT
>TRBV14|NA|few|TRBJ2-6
CASSRRYTGTGANVLTF
TGTGCCAGCAGCCGGAGGTATACAGGGACAGGGGCCAACGTCCTGACTTTC
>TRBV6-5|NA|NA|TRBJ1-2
CASRLDGSYGCTF
TGTGCCAGCAGGCTCGACGGAAGCTATGGCTGCACCTTC
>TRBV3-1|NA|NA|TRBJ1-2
CASSHGVNYGYTF
TGTGCCAGCAGCCATGGGGTTAACTATGGCTACACCTTC
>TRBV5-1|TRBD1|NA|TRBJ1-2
CASSLPGQGNGYTF
TGCGCCAGCAGCTTACCGGGACAGGGGAATGGCTACACCTTC
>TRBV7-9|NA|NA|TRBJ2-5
CASSSYPLQGKETQYF
TGTGCCAGCAGCTCCTACCCTCTTCAGGGAAAAGAGACCCAGTACTTC
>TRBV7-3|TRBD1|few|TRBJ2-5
CASSATGEETQYF
TGTGCCAGCAGTGCGACAGGGGAGGAGACCCAGTACTTC
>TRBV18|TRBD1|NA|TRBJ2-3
CASSFMDRGDTDTQYF
TGTGCCAGCTCATTTATGGACAGGGGGGACACAGATACGCAGTATTTT
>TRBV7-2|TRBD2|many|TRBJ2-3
CASSLGRGGWTDTQYF
TGTGCCAGCAGCTTAGGGCGCGGGGGGTGGACAGATACGCAGTATTTT
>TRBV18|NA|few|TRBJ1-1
CASSPRQPNTNTEAFF
TGTGCCAGCTCACCCCGACAGCCTAACACGAACACTGAAGCTTTCTTT
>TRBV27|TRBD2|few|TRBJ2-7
CASSPRGLAGIYEQYF
TGTGCCAGCAGTCCCAGAGGACTAGCGGGGATTTACGAGCAGTACTTC
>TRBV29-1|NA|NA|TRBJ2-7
CSADDRSYNEQYF
TGCAGCGCGGATGACAGGTCCTACAATGAGCAGTACTTC
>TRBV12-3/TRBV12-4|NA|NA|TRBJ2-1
CASSYIQGSNEQFF
TGTGCCAGCAGTTATATACAGGGTAGTAATGAGCAGTTCTTC
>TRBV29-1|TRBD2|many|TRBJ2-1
CSARRGGDIYNEQFF
TGCAGCGCCCGGCGGGGGGGCGACATATACAATGAGCAGTTCTTC
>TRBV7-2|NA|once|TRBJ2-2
CASSLAGRADTGELFF
TGTGCCAGCAGCTTAGCCGGCAGGGCGGACACCGGGGAGCTGTTTTTT
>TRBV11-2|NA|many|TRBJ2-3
CASSTPWQGRADTQYF
TGTGCCAGCAGCACTCCCTGGCAGGGGAGGGCAGATACGCAGTATTTT
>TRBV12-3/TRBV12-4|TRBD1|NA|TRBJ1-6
CASSLTGGILGSPLHF
TGTGCCAGCAGCTTGACAGGGGGCATTTTAGGTTCACCCCTCCACTTT
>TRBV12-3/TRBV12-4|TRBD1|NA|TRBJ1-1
CASSPRGASLNTEAFF
TGTGCCAGCAGCCCCAGGGGGGCCAGTTTGAACACTGAAGCTTTCTTT
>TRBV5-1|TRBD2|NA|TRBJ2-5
CASSLGARSGVYQETQYF
TGCGCCAGCAGCTTGGGGGCCCGAAGCGGGGTTTACCAAGAGACCCAGTACTTC
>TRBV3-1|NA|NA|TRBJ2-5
CASSPWDRNQETQYF
TGTGCCAGCAGCCCCTGGGACCGTAATCAAGAGACCCAGTACTTC
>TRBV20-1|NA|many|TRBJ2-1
CSARIPSNNEQFF
TGCAGTGCTAGGATCCCGTCCAACAATGAGCAGTTCTTC
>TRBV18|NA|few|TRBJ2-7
CASSPSSLAYEQYF
TGTGCCAGCTCACCATCGTCCCTAGCCTACGAGCAGTACTTC
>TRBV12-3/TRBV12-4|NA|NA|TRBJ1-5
CASSPGDGNQPQHF
TGTGCCAGCAGTCCTGGGGACGGCAATCAGCCCCAGCATTTT
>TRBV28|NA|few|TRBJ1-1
CASSFDRAVGAEAFF
TGTGCCAGCAGTTTTGATAGGGCCGTCGGGGCTGAAGCTTTCTTT
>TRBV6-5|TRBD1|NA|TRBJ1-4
CASSYSGTGFNEKLFF
TGTGCCAGCAGTTATTCCGGGACAGGGTTTAATGAAAAACTGTTTTTT
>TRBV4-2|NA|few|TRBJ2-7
CASSQLSYSYEQYF
TGTGCCAGCAGCCAACTGAGCTACTCCTACGAGCAGTACTTC
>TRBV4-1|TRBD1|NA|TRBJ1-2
CASSQRQGADGYTF
TGCGCCAGCAGCCAGAGACAGGGGGCGGATGGCTACACCTTC
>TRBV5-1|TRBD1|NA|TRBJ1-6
CASSSTGEYNSPLHF
TGCGCCAGCAGCTCGACAGGGGAATATAATTCACCCCTCCACTTT
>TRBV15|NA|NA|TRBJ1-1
CATLDGNTEAFF
TGTGCCACCTTGGACGGGAACACTGAAGCTTTCTTT